These 14 T cell receptor beta chains were all obtained from the same sample, sequenced in a study of identical twins. Using its own MiXCR run on the 5' RACE reads, TCRdb lists one record per CDR3 protein. This table has 450,000 or so distinct CDR3 sequences, around 14% appearing once. This same sample was also taken into another study, of yellow fever vaccine responses in identical twins.

Sample: CD4+ T cells sorted from blood. The receptors originated from a woman between 18 and 30 years old in good health.

The V and J genes are TRBV19 and TRBJ2-7; D possibly matches TRBD1 or TRBD2 (5 bases each). V lost 4 bases and J 0 bases, leaving 10 bases between the germline ends. This CDR3 comprises 14 residues. The germline CDR1 and CDR2 sequences are LNHDA and SQIVND (reference sequence). This CDR3 reads CASSSYGTSYEQYF. CDR3 coding DNA: TGTGCCAGTAGTAGTTACGGGACCTCCTACGAGCAGTACTTC.

CDR3 loop: CASSLDGWVNTEAFF. CDR3 nucleotides: TGTGCCAGCAGCTTAGATGGGTGGGTGAACACTGAAGCTTTCTTT. V and J are TRBV7-8 and TRBJ1-1; D remains ambiguous. The length of the CDR3 is 15 residues. Trimming shortened V by 1 base and J by 0 bases, and 9 bases separated the two germline ends. Germline V gene sequence: CDR1 SGHVS, CDR2 FQNEAQ.

The chain links TRBV20-1 to TRBJ2-3, with a weak D call TRBD2 (6 bases). V was pared by 6 bases and J by 2 bases, with 15 bases between. Germline V CDR1 and CDR2: DFQATT, SNEGSKA (reference sequence). CDR3 length: 14 residues. CDR3 in amino acids: CSALRDSFTDTQYF. CDR3 DNA: TGCAGTGCCCTACGGGACTCGTTCACAGATACGCAGTATTTT.

V usage is TRBV7-9 and J usage is TRBJ2-2, with 8 bases aligning to TRBD2. Germline V lookup: CDR1 SEHNR, CDR2 FQNEAQ (reference sequence). V lost 5 bases to trimming and J lost 6 bases; unmatched junction nucleotides: 8. This CDR3 region has 15 residues. CDR3 sequence reads: CASSTGLAGPGELFF. CDR3 DNA sequence: TGTGCCAGCAGCACCGGACTAGCTGGGCCCGGGGAGCTGTTTTTT.

This clonotype was seen more than once but under ten times. This chain joins TRBV10-3 and TRBJ2-7; no clear D gene. Germline assignment: CDR1 ENHRY and CDR2 SYGVKD. Trimming cost V 2 bases and J 6 bases, with 14 bases left between them. The CDR3 has 14 amino acids. The CDR3 DNA sequence: TGTGCCATCAGTGAGCTGACCACAGTTGGCGAGCAGTACTTC. Protein: CAISELTTVGEQYF.

The chain joins TRBV7-9 to TRBJ2-7; 12 positions match TRBD2. J lost 4 bases, V lost 3 bases, and 7 bases had no gene match. The CDR3 consists of 16 residues. CDR1 and CDR2 (germline): SEHNR, FQNEAQ (reference sequence). The CDR3 loop is CASSFRLAGEAYEQYF. Written as DNA, the CDR3 is TGTGCCAGCAGCTTTAGACTAGCGGGAGAAGCTTACGAGCAGTACTTC.

The chain employs TRBV6-4 and TRBJ1-6; no firm D call. V was pared by 5 bases and J by 0 bases, with 20 bases between. The length of the CDR3 is 19 residues. Per germline, CDR1 MRHNA and CDR2 SNTAGT. The CDR3 region has the DNA TGTGCCAGCAGTACTTTTATGACACTCGGAAGCTCCTATAATTCACCCCTCCACTTT. This gives the protein CASSTFMTLGSSYNSPLHF.

Only a few counts were recorded for this clonotype. The chain employs TRBV7-2 and TRBJ2-2; D perhaps matches TRBD1 (6 bases). Germline CDR1 and CDR2: SGHTA and FQGNSA. This CDR3 comprises 14 residues. The V end lost 4 bases, the J end lost 4 bases, and 10 bases lay between the germline ends. The CDR3 DNA sequence: TGTGCCAGCAGCTCACAGGGTATCACCGGGGAGCTGTTTTTT. Translating it yields CASSSQGITGELFF. Full variable domain (missing parts from reference TRBV7-2 and TRBJ2-2): GAGVSQSPSNKVTEKGKDVELRCDPISGHTALYWYRQSLGQGLEFLIYFQGNSAPDKSGLPSDRFSAERTGGSVSTLTIQRTQQEDSAVYLCASSSQGITGELFFGEGSRLTVL.

This clonotype was seen only a few times. The chain uses TRBV12-3 or TRBV12-4 and TRBJ2-5, with 9 nucleotides matching TRBD1. CDR3 length equals 14 residues. The V segment lost 6 bases and the J segment 2 bases; nucleotides outside the gene matches: 4. As DNA, the CDR3 is TGTGCCAGCAGGGCGACAGGGGGACAAGAGACCCAGTACTTC. It specifies CASRATGGQETQYF.

This clonotype was counted a few times. The J gene is TRBJ2-2, the V gene TRBV12-3 or TRBV12-4, with D possibly matching TRBD1 (5 bases). CDR3 length: 16 residues. Trimming cost V 6 bases and J 4 bases, with 18 bases left between them. Here the CDR3 reads CASRTHTGDLTGELFF. Here the CDR3 DNA reads TGTGCCAGCAGGACCCATACAGGAGATCTCACCGGGGAGCTGTTTTTT.

In its sample, this clonotype was seen a few times. The chain employs TRBV5-1 and TRBJ2-2; D unresolved. Germline V gene data show CDR1 as SGHRS and CDR2 as YFSETQ. The germline V and J ends were trimmed by 4 bases and 3 bases, with 10 bases remaining between them. This CDR3 region has 14 residues. The CDR3 loop reads CASSRALDTGELFF. CDR3 coding DNA: TGCGCCAGCAGCCGTGCGCTGGACACCGGGGAGCTGTTTTTT. Full variable domain (remainder filled in from reference TRBV5-1 and TRBJ2-2): KAGVTQTPRYLIKTRGQQVTLSCSPISGHRSVSWYQQTPGQGLQFLFEYFSETQRNKGNFPGRFSGRQFSNSRSEMNVSTLELGDSALYLCASSRALDTGELFFGEGSRLTVL.

This rearrangement joins TRBV6-1 to TRBJ2-3, with 13 positions matching TRBD2. CDR1 MNHNS and CDR2 SASEGT come from the germline V gene. The CDR3 consists of 16 residues. J gave up 5 bases and V 6 bases, and 8 bases lay outside the gene matches. The CDR3 DNA follows: TGTGCCAGCAGCCTAGGACTAGCGGGAGTTGAAGATACGCAGTATTTT. Residues: CASSLGLAGVEDTQYF.

The chain uses TRBV7-8 and TRBJ2-3; 9 nucleotides align to TRBD2. Germline V gene lookup returns CDR1 SGHVS and CDR2 FQNEAQ. V shed 4 bases, J shed 3 bases, and the junction held 8 bases outside the gene matches. This CDR3 has 16 residues. CDR3: CASSSSGGHGTDTQYF. DNA of the CDR3: TGTGCCAGCAGCTCGAGCGGGGGGCATGGGACAGATACGCAGTATTTT.

The chain recombines TRBV6-5 with TRBJ2-6, with unresolved D. Germline assignment: CDR1 MNHEY and CDR2 SVGAGI. The CDR3 totals 13 residues. The germline V and J ends were trimmed by 2 bases and 3 bases, with 2 bases remaining between them. The CDR3 sequence: CASSYNGANVLTF. CDR3 sequence (DNA): TGTGCCAGCAGTTACAATGGGGCCAACGTCCTGACTTTC.